This T cell receptor beta chain derives from a study of T-cell reconstitution after alpha-beta-depleted transplantation in children (TCRdb year 2016). As for the study more broadly: Using TCR repertoire profiling, the study quantitatively followed how T-cell immune reconstitution unfolded in children after TCRalphabeta/CD19-depleted allogeneic hematopoietic cell transplantation.

The library was prepared using PCR. The sequencer listed for this sample is Illumina HiSeq 2500. TCR library preparation used molecular barcoding, with unique molecular identifiers applied to normalize quantification of the TCRbeta repertoire. The public reads were reprocessed in TCRdb via fastp at Q25 and MiXCR, keeping in-frame beta chains. Rows with one shared CDR3 protein collapse into an entry with the most common genes and DNA. Counted in this sample were around 340,000 distinct CDR3 sequences; about 14% of them appeared once. 4.3% of the sample is in the top ten clones. There are many counts of this clonotype. Its antigen is unknown. Base qualities are not at hand, and no much larger clone is one base apart. The source is a human donor who donated a stem cell graft to a child with Fanconi anemia. The sequenced sample was PBMCs, obtained from the stem cell graft.

The nucleotide sequence is given as TGTGCCAGCAGCTCGCGACAGGGGGTTCTTAGCAATCAGCCCCAGCATTTT. Its amino acids are CASSSRQGVLSNQPQHF. The V and J segments used are TRBV7-8 and TRBJ1-5; 9 bases in the middle match TRBD1. For this chain, trimming is 4 bases at the V end and 0 bases at the J end, and the number of junction bases without a gene match is 7. CDR1 and CDR2 are drawn from the germline V gene: SGHVS, FQNEAQ. From the cysteine up to the phenylalanine, the CDR3 has a length of 17 residues. Only the CDR3 part of the read is kept: 51 bases, read in frame from the first base.